This TCR beta chain was found in a study of shared clonotypes between healthy human individuals. Study results and limitations: Of the naive CD4 clonotypes, about 5.4% were shared across a handful of donors.

CDR3 length: 15 amino acids. V was clipped by 5 bases and J by 3 bases; unmatched bases: 6. In germline, CDR1 is SGHRS, CDR2 YFSETQ. CD45RO negativity and positive selection for CCR7 defined naive CD8 cells, a population that excluded terminally differentiated effector memory CD45RA+ cells. This table comes from immunoSEQ multiplex PCR, and its TCRdb copy is limited to in-frame clones, with some not included. The table includes some 2 million clones, around 96% detected once. Notes on this clone: Its specificity is unknown.

This receptor was obtained from a young man in good health. The rearrangement uses TRBV5-1 and TRBJ1-1, with 11 nucleotides matching TRBD1. The sample was naive CD8+ T cells sorted from blood. The CDR3 coding sequence is TGCGCCAGCAGTCTTGGGGACAGGGGGTACACTGAAGCTTTCTTT. It yields the protein CASSLGDRGYTEAFF.